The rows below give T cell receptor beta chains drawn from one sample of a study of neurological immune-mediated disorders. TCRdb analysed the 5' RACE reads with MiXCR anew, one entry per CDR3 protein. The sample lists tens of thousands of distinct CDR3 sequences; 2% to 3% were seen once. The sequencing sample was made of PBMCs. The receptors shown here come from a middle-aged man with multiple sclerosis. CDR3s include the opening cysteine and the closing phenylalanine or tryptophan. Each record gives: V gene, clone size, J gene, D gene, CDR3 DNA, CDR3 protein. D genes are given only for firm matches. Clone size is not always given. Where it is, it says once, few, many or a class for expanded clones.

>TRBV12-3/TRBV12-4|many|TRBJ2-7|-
TGTGCCAGCACTATCCGGGACAACCTCTACGAGCAGTACTTC
CASTIRDNLYEQYF
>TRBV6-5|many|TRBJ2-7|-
TGTGCCAGCAGTTACCGGGACACGAGCTCCTACGAGCAGTACTTC
CASSYRDTSSYEQYF
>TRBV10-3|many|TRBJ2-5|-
TGTGCCATAGGACAGTCAATGGAGACCCAGTACTTC
CAIGQSMETQYF
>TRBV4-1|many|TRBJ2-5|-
TGCGCCAGCAGCCAAGGACAACAAGAGACCCAGTACTTC
CASSQGQQETQYF
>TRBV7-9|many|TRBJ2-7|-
TGTGCCAGCAGCTCCGACTATTACGAGCAGTACTTC
CASSSDYYEQYF
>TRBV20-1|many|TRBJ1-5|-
TGCAGTGCTAGAGAGGGACATTCTCAGCCCCAGCATTTT
CSAREGHSQPQHF
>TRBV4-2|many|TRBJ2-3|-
TGTGCCAGCAGCCACCCCATCAAGGGGGGCACAGATACGCAGTATTTT
CASSHPIKGGTDTQYF
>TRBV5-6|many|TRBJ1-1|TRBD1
TGTGCCAGCAGCCCCCCGGGACAGGGGAACACTGAAGCTTTCTTT
CASSPPGQGNTEAFF
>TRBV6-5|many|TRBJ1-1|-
TGTGCCAGCAGTTACGGTCCGGGAAACACTGAAGCTTTCTTT
CASSYGPGNTEAFF
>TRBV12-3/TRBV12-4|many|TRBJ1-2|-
TGTGCCAGCAGTTTAGGGGTGTGGGTCGGCTACACCTTC
CASSLGVWVGYTF
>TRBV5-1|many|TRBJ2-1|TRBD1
TGCGCCAGCAGCATAGGGACAGGGGGCAATGAGCAGTTCTTC
CASSIGTGGNEQFF
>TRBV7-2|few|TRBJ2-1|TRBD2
TGTGCCAGCAGCTTAGGAACTAGCGGGGGGGCCAAGCAGGGTGAGCAGTTCTTC
CASSLGTSGGAKQGEQFF
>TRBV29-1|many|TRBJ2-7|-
TGCAGCGTGAAGGGGGGATACTCCTACGAGCAGTACTTC
CSVKGGYSYEQYF
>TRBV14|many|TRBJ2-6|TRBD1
TGTGCCAGCAGCCAATCCCTATTAGGACAGGGCCACTCTGGGGCCAACGTCCTGACTTTC
CASSQSLLGQGHSGANVLTF
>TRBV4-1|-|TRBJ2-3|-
TGCGCCAGCAGCCAAGATGCAGGGGATACGCAGTATTTT
CASSQDAGDTQYF
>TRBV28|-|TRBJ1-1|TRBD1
TGTGTCAGCAGGACTCGTGGACAGGGGATAACTGAAGCTTTCTTT
CVSRTRGQGITEAFF
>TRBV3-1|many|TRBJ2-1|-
TGTGCCAGCAGCCAAAGAACAGGGTCCTACAATGAGCAGTTCTTC
CASSQRTGSYNEQFF
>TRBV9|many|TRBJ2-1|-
TGTGCCAGCAGCGTAGTGTCTAACTCCTACAATGAGCAGTTCTTC
CASSVVSNSYNEQFF
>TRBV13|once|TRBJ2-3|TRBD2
TGTGCCAGCAGTTATAACAGCGGGGGGGTCACAGATACGCAGTATTTT
CASSYNSGGVTDTQYF
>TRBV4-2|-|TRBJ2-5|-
TGTGCCAGCAGCCTAGGGGGGGAATGGATACAAGAGACCCAGTACTTC
CASSLGGEWIQETQYF
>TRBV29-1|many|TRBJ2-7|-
TGCAGCGTTACCAATGACGGGGAAACTTCCTACGAGCAGTACTTC
CSVTNDGETSYEQYF
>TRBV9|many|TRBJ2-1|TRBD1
TGTGCCAGCAGCTTTCCCGGGACAGGGGCACTCGATGAGCAGTTCTTC
CASSFPGTGALDEQFF
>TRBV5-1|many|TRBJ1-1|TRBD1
TGCGCCAGCAGCCGTCGCCGGGACAGTATGAACACTGAAGCTTTCTTT
CASSRRRDSMNTEAFF
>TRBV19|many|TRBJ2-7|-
TGTGCCAGTAGCCAATTAGGCAGAACTAACTACGAGCAGTACTTC
CASSQLGRTNYEQYF
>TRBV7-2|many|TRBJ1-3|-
TGTGCCAGCAGCTTAGGGACAGCCTCTGGAAACACCATATATTTT
CASSLGTASGNTIYF
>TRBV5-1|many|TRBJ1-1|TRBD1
TGCGCCAGCAAAGGACAGGATATGAACACTGAAGCTTTCTTT
CASKGQDMNTEAFF
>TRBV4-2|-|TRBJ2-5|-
TGTGCCAGCAGCCCGGTATCCGGGACCTTACAAGAGACCCAGTACTTC
CASSPVSGTLQETQYF
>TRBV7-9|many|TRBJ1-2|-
TGTGCCAGCAGCGCCGGCGTCCCCTACTATGGCTACACCTTC
CASSAGVPYYGYTF
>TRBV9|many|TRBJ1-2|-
TGTGCCAGCAGCTGGGACTCGGGCGGCTATGGCTACACCTTC
CASSWDSGGYGYTF
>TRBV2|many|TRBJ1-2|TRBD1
TGTGCCAGCAGGTTGGGACAGGGGGCTTATGGCTACACCTTC
CASRLGQGAYGYTF
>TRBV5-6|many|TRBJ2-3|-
TGTGCCAGCAGCAAGGGGATCCCCCCCGATACGCAGTATTTT
CASSKGIPPDTQYF
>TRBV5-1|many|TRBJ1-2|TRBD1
TGCGCCAGCAGCTTGGCCCGGGACAGGTCTGGCTACACCTTC
CASSLARDRSGYTF
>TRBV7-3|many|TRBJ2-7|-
TGTGCCAGCAGCTCGGCTCCCGGGGCCGACGAGCAGTACTTC
CASSSAPGADEQYF
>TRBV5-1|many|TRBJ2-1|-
TGCGCCAGCAGCCCCCTCCCGGGGGGCAGCGATGAGCAGTTCTTC
CASSPLPGGSDEQFF
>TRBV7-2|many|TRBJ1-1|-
TGTGCCAGCAGCTTAGCGCCCGTCAGGTTCACTGAAGCTTTCTTT
CASSLAPVRFTEAFF
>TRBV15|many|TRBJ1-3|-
TGTGCCACCAGCAGAGGCCGGCGAGGGGACACCATATATTTT
CATSRGRRGDTIYF
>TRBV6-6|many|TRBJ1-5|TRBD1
TGTGCCAGTACAGGGGACTACGCGCAGCCCCAGAATTTT
CASTGDYAQPQNF
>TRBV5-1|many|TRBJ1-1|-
TGCGCCAGCAGCTTGTCTGGTGAAACTGAAGCTTTCTTT
CASSLSGETEAFF
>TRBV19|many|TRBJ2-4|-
TGTGCCAGTAGTATTCAGGGCTCCAAAAACATTCAGTACTTC
CASSIQGSKNIQYF
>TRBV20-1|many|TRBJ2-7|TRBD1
TGCAGTGCTTCTCTGTCGACAGGGGTTCACGAGCAGTACTTC
CSASLSTGVHEQYF
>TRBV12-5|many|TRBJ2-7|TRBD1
TGTGCTAGTGGTTCGACGGGACAGGGATCCGAGCAGTACTTC
CASGSTGQGSEQYF
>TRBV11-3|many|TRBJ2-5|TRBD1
TGTGCCAGCAGCACCCGGGACAGGGGGTTAGAGACCCAGTACTTC
CASSTRDRGLETQYF
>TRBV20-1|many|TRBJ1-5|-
TGCAGTGCTAGTGCCACGGGGCAGCCGAATCAGCCCCAGCATTTT
CSASATGQPNQPQHF
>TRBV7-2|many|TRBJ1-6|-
TGTGCCAGCAGCTATAGGGGGGGAACTGGTTCACCCCTCCACTTT
CASSYRGGTGSPLHF
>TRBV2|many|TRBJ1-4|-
TGTGCCAGCAGTGAACTCCGGGCAGGCCCCAGTTATCTGTTTTTT
CASSELRAGPSYLFF
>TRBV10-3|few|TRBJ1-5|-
TGTGCCATCAGGGGGGAGGCAGGCCAGCCCCAGAATTTT
CAIRGEAGQPQNF
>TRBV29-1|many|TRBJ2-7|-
TGCAGCGTTGAGGTGGCAGCGTACGAGCAGTACTTC
CSVEVAAYEQYF
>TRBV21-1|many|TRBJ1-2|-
TGTGCCAGCAGTCACGCGGGGGACACGCGATTCTATGGCTACACCTTC
CASSHAGDTRFYGYTF
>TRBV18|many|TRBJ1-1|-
TGTGCCAGCTCACCCGTTTGGGGGGAGAACACTGAAGCTTTCTTT
CASSPVWGENTEAFF
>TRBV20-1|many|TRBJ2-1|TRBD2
TGCAGTGCTAGACAGAGCGGGGGGACATACAATGAGCAGTTCTTC
CSARQSGGTYNEQFF
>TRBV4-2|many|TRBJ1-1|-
TGTGCCAGCAGCCAAGTAGAAGTAGCTTTCTTT
CASSQVEVAFF
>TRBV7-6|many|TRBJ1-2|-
TGTGCCAGCAGCTTAGCGCCGCGTTCCTATGGCTACACCTTC
CASSLAPRSYGYTF
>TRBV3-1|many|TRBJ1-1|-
TGTGCCAGCAGCCTATTAAGGGGGGGCCGTACAGCTTTCTTT
CASSLLRGGRTAFF